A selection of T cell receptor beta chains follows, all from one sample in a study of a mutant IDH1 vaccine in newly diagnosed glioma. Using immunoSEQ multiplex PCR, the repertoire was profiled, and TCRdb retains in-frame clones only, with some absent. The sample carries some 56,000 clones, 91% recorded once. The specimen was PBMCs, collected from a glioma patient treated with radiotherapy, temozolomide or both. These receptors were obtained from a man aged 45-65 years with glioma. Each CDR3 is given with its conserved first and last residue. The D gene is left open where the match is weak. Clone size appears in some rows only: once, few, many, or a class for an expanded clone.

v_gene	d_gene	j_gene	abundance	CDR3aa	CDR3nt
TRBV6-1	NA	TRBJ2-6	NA	CASSVWGAQGANVLTF	TGTGCCAGCAGTGTTTGGGGGGCGCAGGGGGCCAACGTCCTGACTTTC
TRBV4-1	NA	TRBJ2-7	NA	CASSQGRGASPYEQYF	TGCGCCAGCAGCCAAGGTCGGGGGGCTTCGCCCTACGAGCAGTACTTC
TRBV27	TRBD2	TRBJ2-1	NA	CASTQIWTSGRPEQFF	TGTGCCAGCACCCAAATTTGGACTAGCGGGAGGCCCGAGCAGTTCTTC
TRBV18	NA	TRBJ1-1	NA	CASSPLGRTEAFF	TGTGCCAGCTCACCCCTAGGGCGAACTGAAGCTTTCTTT
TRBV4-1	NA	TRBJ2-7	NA	CASSQGSGSVGRYEQYF	TGCGCCAGCAGCCAAGGGAGTGGTTCGGTGGGCCGCTACGAGCAGTACTTC
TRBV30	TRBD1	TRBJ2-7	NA	CAWSVKLALTGPPYEQYF	TGTGCCTGGAGTGTAAAACTCGCGTTGACAGGGCCCCCCTACGAGCAGTACTTC
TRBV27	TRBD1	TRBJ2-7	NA	CASSLGDRGTYEQYF	TGTGCCAGCAGTTTAGGGGACAGGGGTACCTACGAGCAGTACTTC
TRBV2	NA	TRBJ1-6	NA	CASVGTNSPLHF	TGTGCCAGCGTGGGGACTAATTCACCCCTCCACTTT
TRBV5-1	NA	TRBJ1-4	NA	CASSLYTATNEKLFF	TGCGCCAGCTCCTTATATACTGCAACTAATGAAAAACTGTTTTTT
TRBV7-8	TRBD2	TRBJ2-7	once	CASSRTGLAVYEQYF	TGTGCCAGCAGCCGAACGGGACTAGCGGTTTACGAGCAGTACTTC
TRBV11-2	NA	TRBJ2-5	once	CASSPRRDSVQTQYF	TGTGCCAGCAGCCCCCGACGGGACTCTGTCCAGACCCAGTACTTC
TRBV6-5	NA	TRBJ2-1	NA	CASSYGGYNEQFF	TGTGCCAGCAGTTACGGGGGGTACAATGAGCAGTTCTTC
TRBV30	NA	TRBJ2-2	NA	CAWSSGVSGELFF	TGTGCCTGGAGTTCAGGGGTTTCCGGGGAGCTGTTTTTT
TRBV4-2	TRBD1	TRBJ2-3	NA	CASSQGTGHTDTQYF	TGTGCCAGCAGCCAAGGGACAGGGCACACAGATACGCAGTATTTT
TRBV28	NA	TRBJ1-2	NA	CASRISQMGGGYTF	TGTGCCAGCAGGATTAGTCAGATGGGTGGGGGCTACACCTTC
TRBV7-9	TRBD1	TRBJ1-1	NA	CASSGQVMNTEAFF	TGTGCCAGCAGCGGACAGGTTATGAACACTGAAGCTTTCTTT